This TCR beta chain was sequenced for a study of neurological immune-mediated disorders. Study conclusions and caveats: Because no CDR3 amino acid sequences were shared across subjects by expanded clones, private repertoires were suggested in all groups.

Synthesis of cDNA was carried out by template-switch 5'RACE. The reaction used 10-nucleotide random UMIs. Sequencing runs each yielded over 200 million TCR-beta sequences from 15-18 subjects. Using its own MiXCR run on the 5' RACE reads, TCRdb lists one record per CDR3 protein. This table has 77,000 or so distinct CDR3 sequences, approximately 10% appearing once. This clonotype was picked up many times. Its matching antigen is unknown. Sequenced material: PBMCs. The origin of this receptor is a man aged 50-59 years in good health.

CDR3 nucleotide sequence: TGCGCCAGCAGCCGAGGACAGGTTAATTCACCCCTCCACTTT. Its protein is CASSRGQVNSPLHF. The chain joins TRBV5-1 to TRBJ1-6; 7 bases agree with TRBD1. Germline CDR1 SGHRS, CDR2 YFSETQ. CDR3 length: 14 residues. After removal of 4 bases from V and 6 bases from J, the junction contained 4 bases not matched to a gene.